These 18 T cell receptor beta chains were sequenced from one sample in a study of blood T cell repertoires in COVID-19. Assay used: immunoSEQ multiplex PCR; TCRdb lists only in-frame clones, some missing. The repertoire has about 370,000 clones, 75% to 90% of them found once; the top ten carry around 1%. The sequenced sample was PBMCs or T cells enriched from blood (not recorded which). These receptors all stem from a man aged 18 to 30 who had recovered from COVID-19.

This clone occurred once. The gene calls are TRBV5-4 and TRBJ1-1, with 11 bases aligning to TRBD1. The CDR3 spans 15 residues. The V gene end was trimmed by 4 bases and the J gene end by 5 bases; junction bases not matched to a gene: 7. The germline V gene has CDR1 SGHNT and CDR2 YYREEE (reference sequence). The chain's CDR3 is CASSQGQGVGTEAFF. The CDR3, as DNA: TGTGCCAGCAGCCAGGGACAGGGGGTAGGAACTGAAGCTTTCTTT. Variable domain in full (rest from reference TRBV5-4 and TRBJ1-1): ETGVTQSPTHLIKTRGQQVTLRCSSQSGHNTVSWYQQALGQGPQFIFQYYREEENGRGNFPPRFSGLQFPNYSSELNVNALELDDSALYLCASSQGQGVGTEAFFGQGTRLTVV.

This clone was detected only a few times. This sequence joins TRBV6-5 and TRBJ2-1; 8 bases are shared with TRBD1. V gave up 4 bases and J gave up 12 bases; unmatched junction bases: 5. The CDR3 has 12 amino acids. Germline V gene sequence: CDR1 MNHEY, CDR2 SVGAGI. The CDR3 loop is CASSLDRARQFF. The DNA for the CDR3 is TGTGCCAGCAGTTTGGACAGGGCGCGGCAGTTCTTC.

This sequence joins TRBV27 and TRBJ1-2; TRBD1 is a possible D gene (5 bases). V shed 8 bases and J shed 5 bases, with 15 bases lying between them. Per germline, CDR1 MNHEY and CDR2 SMNVEV (reference sequence). The CDR3 is made up of 13 amino acids. The CDR3 spells CASSMEGTYGYTF. CDR3 DNA: TGTGCCAGCTCCATGGAGGGGACTTATGGCTACACCTTC.

This clone was recorded a few times. V gene TRBV21-1 combines with J gene TRBJ2-7; TRBD2, as called in the table, went unchecked against the DNA. TRBV21-1 is designated a pseudogene. The CDR3 is made up of 16 amino acids. CDR3 in amino acids: CATSGTSAASRGEQYF. The CDR3 DNA reads TGTGCAACCAGCGGAACTAGCGCGGCCTCAAGGGGCGAGCAGTACTTC.

V and J are TRBV18 and TRBJ1-5, with 10 bases aligning to TRBD1. J gave up 15 bases and V 9 bases, and 14 bases lay outside the gene matches. The CDR3 length is 13 residues. Germline assignment: CDR1 KGHSH and CDR2 LQKENI. The CDR3 DNA reads TGTGCCAGTTCTCGGGACAGGGGCACAGGGTGGCATTTT. This sequence encodes CASSRDRGTGWHF.

The chain couples TRBV15 to TRBJ1-1; D gene ambiguous. Between the trimmed V and J ends, which lost 4 bases and 0 bases, there was a span of 6 bases. CDR3 length: 13 residues. The germline CDR1 and CDR2 sequences are LNHNV and YYDKDF (reference sequence). CDR3 in DNA: TGTGCCACCAGCAAAAGCCTGAACACTGAAGCTTTCTTT. Amino acid sequence: CATSKSLNTEAFF.

The rearrangement links TRBV6-5 to TRBJ2-7; TRBD1 might be the D (6 bases). CDR3 length equals 12 residues. CDR1 is MNHEY and CDR2 is SVGAGI in the germline V gene. V shed 4 bases and J shed 7 bases, with 11 bases lying between them. CDR3 in amino acids: CASSSWGHEQYF. The CDR3 coding sequence is TGTGCCAGCAGTTCTTGGGGGCATGAGCAGTACTTC.

The chain has TRBV15 and TRBJ2-5, with a weak D call TRBD2 (5 bases). The germline CDR1 and CDR2 sequences are LNHNV and YYDKDF (reference sequence). The CDR3 has 15 residues. V lost 5 bases to trimming and J lost 4 bases, with 17 bases between them. CDR3 amino acids: CATSGLRASRETQYF. The DNA for the CDR3 is TGTGCCACCAGCGGGCTGCGGGCCTCTCGAGAGACCCAGTACTTC.

As DNA, the CDR3 is TGTGCCAGCAGCGTCGACACTTACAATGAGCAGTTCTTC. Its translation: CASSVDTYNEQFF. This rearrangement joins TRBV11-2 to TRBJ2-1, with D uncertain. Germline values: CDR1 SGHAT, CDR2 FQNNGV. V was cut by 5 bases and J by 4 bases, with 9 bases left in between. The CDR3 runs to 13 residues.

The rearrangement joins TRBV20-1 to TRBJ2-7, with a possible D match to TRBD1 (5 bases). The CDR3 has 11 residues. Germline lookup yields CDR1 DFQATT and CDR2 SNEGSKA (reference sequence). Trimming cost V 4 bases and J 7 bases, with 11 bases left between them. The CDR3 DNA sequence: TGCAGTGCTAAGGGCAGGGCTGAGCAGTACTTC. The encoded protein is CSAKGRAEQYF.

This clone was picked up a small number of times. The chain recombines TRBV6-2 or TRBV6-3 with TRBJ2-5; 10 nucleotides line up with TRBD2. The V gene end was trimmed by 6 bases and the J gene end by 3 bases; junction bases not matched to a gene: 7. The CDR3 is 15 residues long. CDR1 is MNHEY, CDR2 SVGEGT, per germline. The CDR3 reads CASSLAGDVEETQYF. CDR3 in DNA: TGTGCCAGCAGCCTAGCGGGAGATGTAGAAGAGACCCAGTACTTC.

This clone was counted once. The V and J genes are TRBV2 and TRBJ1-1; D perhaps matches TRBD1 (5 bases). V was cut by 7 bases and J by 5 bases, with 14 bases left in between. CDR3 length: 13 residues. CDR1 is SNHLY and CDR2 is FYNNEI in the germline V gene. CDR3 sequence reads: CASTKGGETEAFF. The CDR3 coding sequence is TGTGCCAGCACCAAAGGAGGGGAGACTGAAGCTTTCTTT.

This clone was observed a handful of times. DNA of the CDR3: TGTGCCAGCAGCCAAGATCGTTCTAGCGGGGGAACCTACGAGCAGTACTTC. Protein product: CASSQDRSSGGTYEQYF. V is TRBV3-1 (or the pseudogene TRBV3-2) and J is TRBJ2-7, with 10 bases aligning to TRBD2. The J segment lost 2 bases and the V segment lost 0 bases, leaving 7 bases of the junction unmatched. The CDR3 contains 17 residues. CDR1 is LGHDT, CDR2 YNNKEL, per germline (reference sequence).

The J gene is TRBJ2-2, the V gene TRBV2, with TRBD2 identical over 8 bases. The CDR3 is 13 residues long. The germline V gene has CDR1 SNHLY and CDR2 FYNNEI. J was trimmed by 7 bases and V by 6 bases; bases with no gene match: 4. The CDR3 bases are TGTGCCAGCAGGCGGGAGGAAATCGGGGAGCTGTTTTTT. The encoded protein is CASRREEIGELFF.

The rearrangement links TRBV9 to TRBJ2-7; 7 bases map to TRBD1. The germline V gene has CDR1 SGDLS and CDR2 YYNGEE. The V and J ends lost 3 bases and 3 bases, in that order; junction bases with no gene match: 12. The CDR3 extends over 16 amino acids. CDR3 sequence reads: CASSEGPGQFYYEQYF. In DNA form, the CDR3 reads TGTGCCAGCAGCGAGGGTCCGGGACAGTTCTACTACGAGCAGTACTTC.

The J gene is TRBJ2-1, the V gene TRBV12-3 or TRBV12-4; D not certain. This CDR3 comprises 12 residues. V was pared by 0 bases and J by 12 bases, with 9 bases between. The CDR3 bases are TGTGCCAGCAGTTTAGCGCTGAGTTGGCAGTTCTTC. Its protein is CASSLALSWQFF.

The chain joins TRBV24-1 to TRBJ2-3; 9 bases are shared with TRBD1. The CDR3 extends over 16 amino acids. V trimming: 4 bases; J trimming: 6 bases; junction bases outside the gene matches: 10. Germline loops: CDR1 KGHDR, CDR2 SFDVKD. The CDR3 protein is CATSEPGTGKGDTQYF. In nucleotides, the CDR3 is TGTGCCACCAGTGAACCTGGGACAGGGAAAGGGGATACGCAGTATTTT.

This chain joins TRBV28 and TRBJ2-7; 8 bases are shared with TRBD1. The CDR3 contains 14 residues. V lost 6 bases and J lost 2; bases outside the gene matches: 6. Germline CDR1 reads MDHEN; CDR2 reads SYDVKM. The CDR3 nucleotides read TGTGCCAGCAGATCTTGGGACAGGACCTACGAGCAGTACTTC. Translated: CASRSWDRTYEQYF.